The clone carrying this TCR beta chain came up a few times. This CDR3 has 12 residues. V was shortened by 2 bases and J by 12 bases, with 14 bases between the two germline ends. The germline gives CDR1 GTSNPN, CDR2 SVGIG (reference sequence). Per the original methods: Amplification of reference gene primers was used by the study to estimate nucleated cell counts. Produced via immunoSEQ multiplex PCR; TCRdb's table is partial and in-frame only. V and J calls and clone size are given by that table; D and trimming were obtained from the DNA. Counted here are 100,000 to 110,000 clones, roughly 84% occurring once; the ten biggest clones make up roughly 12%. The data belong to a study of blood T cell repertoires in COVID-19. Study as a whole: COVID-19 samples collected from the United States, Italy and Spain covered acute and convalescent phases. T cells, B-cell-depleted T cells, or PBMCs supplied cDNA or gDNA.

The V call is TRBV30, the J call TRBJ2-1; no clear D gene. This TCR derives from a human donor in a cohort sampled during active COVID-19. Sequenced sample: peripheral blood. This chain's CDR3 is CAWSLPLGWQFF. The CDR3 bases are TGTGCCTGGAGTCTCCCTCTCGGGTGGCAGTTCTTC.